These 10 T cell receptor beta chains were all obtained from the same sample, sequenced in a study of shared clonotypes between healthy human individuals. Measured with immunoSEQ multiplex PCR; TCRdb has only the in-frame clones, and not every one. The repertoire includes a few million clones, around 90% of them detected once, and more than 0.12% sits in the top ten. The sequenced sample was naive CD4+ T cells sorted from blood. Subset of the sample: CD45RA+ positively selected. These receptors originate from a man in his late teens or twenties in good health.

This sequence joins TRBV2 and TRBJ2-2; D may match TRBD1 or TRBD2 (6 bases each). Per germline, CDR1 SNHLY and CDR2 FYNNEI. Trimming took off 0 bases at V and 4 bases at J, with 9 bases between the two ends. This CDR3 contains 15 residues. In DNA, the CDR3 is TGTGCCAGCAGTGAAGCACAGGGAGGCACCGGGGAGCTGTTTTTT. Translation: CASSEAQGGTGELFF.

This clone was seen once. This chain links TRBV7-2 with TRBJ2-1; 11 positions match TRBD2. V lost 3 bases to trimming and J lost 9 bases; unmatched junction nucleotides: 7. The CDR3 is made up of 15 amino acids. Germline assignment: CDR1 SGHTA and CDR2 FQGNSA. CDR3 bases: TGTGCCAGCAGCTTTTTAACTAGCGGGAGCGCTGAGCAGTTCTTC. It encodes CASSFLTSGSAEQFF.

This clone was seen just once. The gene calls are TRBV5-4 and TRBJ2-5; TRBD1 matches 10 bases. CDR1 is SGHNT and CDR2 is YYREEE in the germline V gene (reference sequence). This CDR3 contains 16 residues. V gave up 2 bases and J gave up 5 bases; unmatched junction bases: 9. CDR3 protein: CASSLGQGVTEETQYF. The CDR3 coding sequence is TGTGCCAGCAGCTTAGGACAGGGGGTAACTGAGGAGACCCAGTACTTC.

As concerns this clone: The junction and the germline gene differ at one end; a read error may be behind it. The CDR3 region is CASSLGQGLGVLVF. Here the CDR3 DNA reads TGTGCCAGCAGCTTGGGGCAGGGCCTAGGGGTTCTAGTCTTC. V gene TRBV5-4 combines with J gene TRBJ2-1, with D possibly TRBD1 on 5 matching bases. Looked up from germline, CDR1 is SGHNT and CDR2 is YYREEE (reference sequence). The CDR3 runs 14 residues.

About this clone: Other DNA sequences of this sample code for an identical CDR3. The chain recombines TRBV6-5 with TRBJ2-5; D ambiguous. The CDR3 loop spans 14 amino acids. Trimming cost V 0 bases and J 1 base, with 6 bases left between them. The V gene's germline CDR1 is MNHEY and CDR2 SVGAGI. CDR3 coding DNA: TGTGCCAGCAGTTACTCGAGCAGCCAAGAGACCCAGTACTTC. Encoded protein: CASSYSSSQETQYF.

The sample holds a few counts of this clone. This chain connects TRBV5-1 to TRBJ1-4; D perhaps matches TRBD1 (5 bases). This CDR3 has 16 residues. CDR1 is SGHRS and CDR2 is YFSETQ in the germline V gene. Trimming removed 2 bases from V and 4 bases from J, with 15 bases in between. The CDR3 sequence is CASSFGTSIGNEKLFF. The CDR3 region has the DNA TGCGCCAGCAGCTTCGGGACCTCAATCGGTAATGAAAAACTGTTTTTT.

The chain carries TRBV5-1 and TRBJ1-6, with D perhaps TRBD1 (6 bases). V shed 3 bases and J shed 6 bases, with 13 bases lying between them. In germline, CDR1 is SGHRS, CDR2 YFSETQ. The CDR3 length is 15 residues. The CDR3 sequence is CASSSITGSNSPLHF. Here the CDR3 DNA reads TGCGCCAGCAGCTCTATTACAGGGAGTAATTCACCCCTCCACTTT.

V usage is TRBV19 and J usage is TRBJ1-1, with D unclear. This CDR3 contains 14 residues. In germline, CDR1 is LNHDA, CDR2 SQIVND (reference sequence). Trimming took off 2 bases at V and 0 bases at J, with 7 bases between the two ends. The CDR3 loop is CASSIWQLNTEAFF. The CDR3 DNA follows: TGTGCCAGTAGTATATGGCAACTGAACACTGAAGCTTTCTTT.

This clone was seen once. The chain uses TRBV10-2 and TRBJ2-1, with D perhaps assigned TRBD1 or TRBD2 (5 bases each). CDR1 is WSHSY, CDR2 SAAADI, per germline. V was trimmed by 2 bases and J by 7 bases, leaving 12 bases between them. This CDR3 is built from 14 residues. The CDR3 spells CASSEGGTRNEQFF. The CDR3 DNA sequence: TGCGCCAGCAGTGAGGGGGGAACGAGAAATGAGCAGTTCTTC.

This clone was detected once. The rearrangement uses TRBV5-1 and TRBJ2-1; perhaps D is TRBD1 or TRBD2 (5 bases each). Trimming removed 2 bases at V and 2 bases at J, with 11 bases between. Germline V gives CDR1 SGHRS, CDR2 YFSETQ. The length of the CDR3 is 15 residues. The CDR3 coding sequence is TGCGCCAGCAGCTTCGGGGACGGACCCTACAATGAGCAGTTCTTC. Translating it yields CASSFGDGPYNEQFF.